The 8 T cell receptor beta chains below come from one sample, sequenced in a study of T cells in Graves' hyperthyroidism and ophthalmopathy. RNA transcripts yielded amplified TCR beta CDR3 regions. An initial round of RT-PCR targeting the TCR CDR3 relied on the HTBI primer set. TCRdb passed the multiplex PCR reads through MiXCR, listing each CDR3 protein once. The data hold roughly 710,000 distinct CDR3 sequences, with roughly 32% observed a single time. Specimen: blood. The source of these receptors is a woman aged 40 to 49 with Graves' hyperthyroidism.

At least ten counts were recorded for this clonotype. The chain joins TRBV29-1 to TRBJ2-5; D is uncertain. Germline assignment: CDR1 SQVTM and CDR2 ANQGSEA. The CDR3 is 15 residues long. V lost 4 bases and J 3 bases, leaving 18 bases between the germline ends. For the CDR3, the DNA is TGCAGCGTTGGACCCCGGGCAGGACGCGAAGAGACCCAGTACTTC. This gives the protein CSVGPRAGREETQYF.

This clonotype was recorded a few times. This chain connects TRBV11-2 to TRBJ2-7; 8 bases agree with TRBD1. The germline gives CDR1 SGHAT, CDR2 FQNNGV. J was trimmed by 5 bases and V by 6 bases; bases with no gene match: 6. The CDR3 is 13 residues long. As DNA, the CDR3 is TGTGCCAGCAGTTTACAACAGGGGGACGAGCAGTACTTC. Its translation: CASSLQQGDEQYF.

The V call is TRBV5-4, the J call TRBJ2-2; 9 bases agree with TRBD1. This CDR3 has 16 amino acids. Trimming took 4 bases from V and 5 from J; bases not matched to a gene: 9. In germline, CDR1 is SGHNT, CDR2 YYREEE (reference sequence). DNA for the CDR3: TGTGCCAGCAGCAAAGGGTGGACAGGGGATACCGGGGAGCTGTTTTTT. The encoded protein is CASSKGWTGDTGELFF.

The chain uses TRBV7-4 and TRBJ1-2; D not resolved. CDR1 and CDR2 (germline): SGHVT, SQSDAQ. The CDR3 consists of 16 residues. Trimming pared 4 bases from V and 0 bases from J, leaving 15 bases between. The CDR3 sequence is CASSSIVREANYGYTF. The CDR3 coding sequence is TGTGCCAGCAGCTCAATAGTGAGGGAAGCTAACTATGGCTACACCTTC.

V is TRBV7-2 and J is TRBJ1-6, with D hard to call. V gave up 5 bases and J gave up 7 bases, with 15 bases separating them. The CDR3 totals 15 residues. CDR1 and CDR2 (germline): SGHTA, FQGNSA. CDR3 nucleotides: TGTGCCAGCAGCAGCCGTGCGGAATTCAATTCACCCCTCCACTTT. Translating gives CASSSRAEFNSPLHF. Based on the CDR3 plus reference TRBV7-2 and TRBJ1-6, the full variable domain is GAGVSQSPSNKVTEKGKDVELRCDPISGHTALYWYRQSLGQGLEFLIYFQGNSAPDKSGLPSDRFSAERTGGSVSTLTIQRTQQEDSAVYLCASSSRAEFNSPLHFGNGTRLTVT.

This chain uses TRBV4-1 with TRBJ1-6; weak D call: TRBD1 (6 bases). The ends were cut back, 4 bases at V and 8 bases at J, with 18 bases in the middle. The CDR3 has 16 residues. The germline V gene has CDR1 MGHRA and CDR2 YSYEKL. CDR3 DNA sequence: TGCGCCAGCAGCCGAGAGAAGACAGGAAGCCATTCACCCCTCCACTTT. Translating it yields CASSREKTGSHSPLHF.

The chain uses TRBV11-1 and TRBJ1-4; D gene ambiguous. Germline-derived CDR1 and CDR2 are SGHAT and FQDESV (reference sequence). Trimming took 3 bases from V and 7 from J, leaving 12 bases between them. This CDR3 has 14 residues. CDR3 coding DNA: TGTGCCAGCAGCTTCGGAGCAATTTCTGAAAAACTGTTTTTT. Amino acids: CASSFGAISEKLFF. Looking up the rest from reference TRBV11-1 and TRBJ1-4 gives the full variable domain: EAEVAQSPRYKITEKSQAVAFWCDPISGHATLYWYRQILGQGPELLVQFQDESVVDDSQLPKDRFSAERLKGVDSTLKIQPAELGDSAMYLCASSFGAISEKLFFGSGTQLSVL.

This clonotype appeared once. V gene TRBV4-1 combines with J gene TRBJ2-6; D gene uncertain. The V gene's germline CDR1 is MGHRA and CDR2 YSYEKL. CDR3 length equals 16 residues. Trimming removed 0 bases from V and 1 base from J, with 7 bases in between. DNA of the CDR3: TGCGCCAGCAGCCAAGATCGGCTTTCTGGGGCCAACGTCCTGACTTTC. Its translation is CASSQDRLSGANVLTF.